The 20 T cell receptor beta chains below were found in one sample sequenced in a study of monozygotic twins with inflammatory bowel disease. TCRdb processed the 5' RACE reads again and assigns one entry to each CDR3 protein, with no DNA. Its listing shows 90,000 to 110,000 distinct CDR3 sequences. Specimen: blood. These receptors all come from a human donor with ulcerative colitis or Crohn's disease, or a healthy co-twin of an affected twin (not recorded which).

The gene calls are TRBV5-4 and TRBJ2-1; as DNA is missing, the TRBD2 call by TCRdb cannot be tested. The CDR3 has 17 residues. Germline lookup yields CDR1 SGHNT and CDR2 YYREEE (reference sequence). The CDR3 loop reads CASSSFPGLAPDNEQFF.

The rearrangement uses TRBV7-2 and TRBJ1-2; as DNA is missing, the TRBD1 call by TCRdb cannot be tested. CDR1 SGHTA and CDR2 FQGNSA come from the germline V gene. This CDR3 contains 14 residues. CDR3 protein: CASSLTGTLYGYTF. The variable domain in full, with the rest retrieved from reference TRBV7-2 and TRBJ1-2, is GAGVSQSPSNKVTEKGKDVELRCDPISGHTALYWYRQSLGQGLEFLIYFQGNSAPDKSGLPSDRFSAERTGGSVSTLTIQRTQQEDSAVYLCASSLTGTLYGYTFGSGTRLTVV.

The rearrangement joins TRBV12-3 or TRBV12-4 to TRBJ2-1; TCRdb picks TRBD1, but there is no DNA to check that call. This CDR3 comprises 17 residues. CDR3 in amino acids: CASSLASWTGDANEQFF.

V and J are TRBV12-3 or TRBV12-4 and TRBJ2-2; absent DNA, TCRdb's TRBD1 call cannot be checked. The CDR3 is 16 amino acids. Here the CDR3 reads CASSLLPAAGSGELFF.

V and J are TRBV12-3 or TRBV12-4 and TRBJ2-5; the D gene TCRdb calls, TRBD1, cannot be checked with no DNA. The CDR3 sequence is 16 residues long. CDR3 region: CASSLIRGRGQETQYF.

The V gene is TRBV7-2, the J gene TRBJ2-3; the TCRdb call, TRBD2, lacks DNA for checking. The CDR3 runs 16 residues. Germline values: CDR1 SGHTA, CDR2 FQGNSA. The CDR3 loop reads CASSSGDLLPTDTQYF.

This CDR3 reads CASSLDLTVYNSPLHF. V is TRBV11-2 and J is TRBJ1-6; TCRdb's D call, TRBD1, is unchecked because there is no DNA. This CDR3 spans 16 amino acids. Germline CDR1 SGHAT, CDR2 FQNNGV. The full variable domain, rest sourced from reference TRBV11-2 and TRBJ1-6, is EAGVAQSPRYKIIEKRQSVAFWCNPISGHATLYWYQQILGQGPKLLIQFQNNGVVDDSQLPKDRFSAERLKGVDSTLKIQPAKLEDSAVYLCASSLDLTVYNSPLHFGNGTRLTVT.

The chain links TRBV7-3 to TRBJ2-2; with no DNA, the TCRdb D assignment of TRBD1 cannot be verified. The CDR3 is 13 amino acids. CDR1 is SGHTA and CDR2 is FQGTGA in the germline V gene. The CDR3 protein is CASSLPPSGELFF.

The CDR3 loop reads CASSITGRRETQYF. The rearrangement links TRBV12-3 or TRBV12-4 to TRBJ2-5. The CDR3 spans 14 residues.

The chain is built from TRBV3-1 and TRBJ2-1; TCRdb names TRBD1, which stays unverified in the absence of DNA. The germline V gene has CDR1 LGHDT and CDR2 YNNKEL (reference sequence). The CDR3 sequence is 14 residues long. This CDR3 reads CASSQGWGPHGEFF.

The J gene is TRBJ2-1, the V gene TRBV4-1. The CDR3 contains 13 residues. Germline CDR1 is MGHRA and CDR2 is YSYEKL. CDR3 amino acids: CASSPWSENEQFF.

J is TRBJ2-5 and V is TRBV18; TCRdb reports TRBD1, a call that lacks DNA to check it against. CDR1 and CDR2 (germline): KGHSH, LQKENI. The CDR3 sequence is 15 residues long. Here the CDR3 reads CASSPNAGELETQYF.

This sequence joins TRBV5-1 and TRBJ1-1. This CDR3 is 14 amino acids long. Germline CDR1 SGHRS, CDR2 YFSETQ. CDR3 residues: CASSLESFGAEAFF.

The gene calls are TRBV11-2 and TRBJ1-1; TCRdb designates TRBD1, a call that cannot be tested without DNA. The V gene's germline CDR1 is SGHAT and CDR2 FQNNGV. CDR3 size: 15 residues. The CDR3 sequence is CASSLLSGTNTEAFF.

The chain carries TRBV3-1 and TRBJ2-7; TCRdb gives TRBD2 as the D gene, but with no DNA this cannot be confirmed. This CDR3 has 17 residues. Germline lookup yields CDR1 LGHDT and CDR2 YNNKEL (reference sequence). This CDR3 is CASSQFRTSGRANEQYF.

The chain is built from TRBV13 and TRBJ2-7. CDR3 size: 14 residues. Germline V gives CDR1 PRHDT, CDR2 FYEKMQ (reference sequence). CDR3 sequence: CASSRRSLPYEQYF.

The chain carries TRBV5-1 and TRBJ1-4; TCRdb picks TRBD1, but there is no DNA to check that call. Germline V lookup: CDR1 SGHRS, CDR2 YFSETQ. The CDR3 spans 15 residues. This CDR3 reads CASSPGQGADEKLFF. The full variable domain, its missing parts supplied by reference TRBV5-1 and TRBJ1-4, is KAGVTQTPRYLIKTRGQQVTLSCSPISGHRSVSWYQQTPGQGLQFLFEYFSETQRNKGNFPGRFSGRQFSNSRSEMNVSTLELGDSALYLCASSPGQGADEKLFFGSGTQLSVL.

The CDR3 sequence: CSVAPTAAEAFF. The chain has TRBV29-1 and TRBJ1-1; TCRdb lists TRBD1, though no DNA is available to test this call. This CDR3 comprises 12 residues. Germline loops: CDR1 SQVTM, CDR2 ANQGSEA.

The chain combines TRBV12-3 or TRBV12-4 with TRBJ2-3; there is no DNA to check the TCRdb D call of TRBD1. The CDR3 is 13 amino acids. The CDR3 is CASSGGWSATQYF.

The V call is TRBV5-1, the J call TRBJ1-4. Germline CDR1 SGHRS, CDR2 YFSETQ. The CDR3 has 14 amino acids. The CDR3 protein is CASSGVATNEKLFF.